This T cell receptor (beta chain) was sequenced during a study of tissue T cells after allogeneic stem cell transplantation. The CDR3 has 13 residues. The germline V gene has CDR1 KGHTA and CDR2 FQNQQP. About this clone: The genes and germline here are from mouse. The missing CDR3 end, 1 residue past where the read stops, is filled in from the germline J gene.

Clones were sequenced by immunoSEQ multiplex PCR, and TCRdb holds only the in-frame ones, with some missing. The sample has approximately 9,000 clones, roughly a third seen once; the top ten hold roughly 5%. The time point is: mouse harvest day 14 after allogeneic transplant. Mouse grafts combined 10^7 T-cell-depleted bone marrow cells with 10^6 splenic CD5+ T cells. The receptor comes from a female BALB/c mouse given C57BL/6 T cells with graft-versus-host disease after an allogeneic hematopoietic cell transplant. The sample consisted of skin. The chain employs TRBV23 and TRBJ1-3. CDR3 loop: CSSSQGDGNTLYF. The sequenced part of the CDR3 DNA is TGCTCCAGCAGTCAAGGGGATGGAAATACGCTCTAT.